The present TCR beta chain was sequenced within a study of regulatory T cells in long-lasting Graves disease. In the study overall: Antithyroid drugs had been given to newly diagnosed Graves' patients for under 3 months.

Findings and caveats of the study: Persistent patients shared some 2,500 public clonotypes among themselves. Newly diagnosed patients shared fewer, at some 970.

Concerning this clonotype: As yet, its antigen is unknown.

The time point here: newly diagnosed GD, antithyroid drugs for less than 3 months. Scientists built the TCR library using RNA that was extracted from PBMCs. From germline, CDR1 is SGDLS and CDR2 YYNGEE. With V trimmed by 3 bases and J by 0 bases, 3 bases remained unmatched. This CDR3 contains 15 residues. Arm-PCR of CDR3 regions and iRepertoire HTBI primers were the basis on which TCR beta libraries were built. In TCRdb, the multiplex PCR reads were re-called with MiXCR into one record per CDR3 protein. The data hold about 400,000 distinct CDR3 sequences, with 15% to 19% observed a single time. The clonotype comes from a female donor with Graves disease. The V gene is TRBV9, the J gene TRBJ2-1, with 7 bases fitting TRBD2. The sample here was peripheral blood mononuclear cells (PBMCs), taken at new diagnosis, from a patient treated with antithyroid drugs. CDR3 nucleotide sequence: TGTGCCAGCAGCGGAGCGGGGAGCTCCTACAATGAGCAGTTCTTC. It encodes CASSGAGSSYNEQFF.